The 21 T cell receptor beta chains listed next were all sequenced from one sample in a study of Ad26.COV2.S vaccination and SARS-CoV-2 variants (dated by TCRdb to about 2021). The library was prepared using the immunoSEQ multiplex PCR assay. As stored in TCRdb, this immuneACCESS dataset retains in-frame rearrangements with V and J assigned. A fraction of the clones does not appear; measured against another copy, unresolved V genes explain less than half of the discrepancy, and the remainder lacks a known reason. Counted in this sample were under 300,000 clones; 87% of them appeared once. The ten top clones hold under 3% of the sample. The treatment or condition tag for this specimen amounts to: about 20 received Ad26.COV2.S at low or high dose, single or two shots; about 5 received placebo; per-sample allocation not given. For vaccine and placebo recipients, the sequenced repertoires came from samples collected on day 63 after the first injection.

The sample was peripheral blood, taken in a trial of Ad26.COV2.S vaccine versus placebo. The receptors come from a person between 18 and 59 years old who received the Ad26.COV2.S COVID-19 vaccine or a placebo.

The gene calls are TRBV6-1 and TRBJ1-5; unclear D gene. Trimming took off 3 bases at V and 8 bases at J, with 14 bases between the two ends. The length of the CDR3 is 14 residues. Germline V gene sequence: CDR1 MNHNS, CDR2 SASEGT. The CDR3 reads CASSDILWNEPQHF. The CDR3 nucleotides are TGTGCCAGCAGTGATATCCTGTGGAATGAGCCCCAGCATTTT.

The chain employs TRBV29-1 and TRBJ1-2; 9 nucleotides align to TRBD1. The CDR3 loop spans 17 amino acids. The germline V gene has CDR1 SQVTM and CDR2 ANQGSEA. J gave up 3 bases and V 6 bases, and 17 bases lay outside the gene matches. The CDR3 spells CSVPRGGMGQGDYGYTF. For the CDR3, the DNA is TGCAGCGTCCCGAGAGGTGGAATGGGACAGGGAGACTATGGCTACACCTTC.

The chain is built from TRBV7-9 and TRBJ2-5; D ambiguous. The V gene's germline CDR1 is SEHNR and CDR2 FQNEAQ (reference sequence). The CDR3 sequence is 16 residues long. V dropped 1 base and J dropped 0 bases, with 12 bases sitting between them. CDR3 sequence reads: CASSLVVATYQETQYF. The CDR3 bases are TGTGCCAGCAGCTTAGTAGTTGCCACGTACCAAGAGACCCAGTACTTC.

The chain has TRBV28 and TRBJ1-3, with a weak D call TRBD1 (6 bases). V lost 4 bases to trimming and J lost 3 bases, with 16 bases between them. Germline CDR1 is MDHEN and CDR2 is SYDVKM. The CDR3 has 16 amino acids. The CDR3 sequence is CASSYLTGEVGNTIYF. DNA of the CDR3: TGTGCCAGCAGTTACTTGACAGGAGAAGTTGGAAACACCATATATTTT.

The CDR3 region has the DNA TGTGCCAGCACCGGAGGACTAGCGGGCACAGATACGCAGTATTTT. Translating it yields CASTGGLAGTDTQYF. V and J are TRBV7-8 and TRBJ2-3, with 10 nucleotides matching TRBD2. The CDR3 consists of 15 residues. V trimming: 7 bases; J trimming: 1 base; junction bases outside the gene matches: 5. Germline V gene lookup returns CDR1 SGHVS and CDR2 FQNEAQ.

This chain joins TRBV4-3 and TRBJ1-5; tentative D call: TRBD1 (6 bases). The germline V gene encodes CDR1 LGHNA and CDR2 YSLEER. Between the trimmed V and J ends, which lost 0 bases and 5 bases, there was a span of 14 bases. The CDR3 sequence is 16 residues long. The CDR3 loop is CASSQDRTGQDQPQHF. The CDR3 region has the DNA TGCGCCAGCAGCCAAGATCGAACAGGGCAAGATCAGCCCCAGCATTTT.

The chain links TRBV30 to TRBJ2-2; no firm D call. Germline lookup yields CDR1 GTSNPN and CDR2 SVGIG (reference sequence). Trimming took off 3 bases at V and 6 bases at J, with 14 bases between the two ends. The CDR3 extends over 14 amino acids. The CDR3 region is CAWRRTRFPGELFF. The DNA of the CDR3 is TGTGCCTGGAGAAGAACACGGTTCCCCGGGGAGCTGTTTTTT.

The rearrangement uses TRBV7-2 and TRBJ1-1; 9 nucleotides align to TRBD1. Germline V gene data show CDR1 as SGHTA and CDR2 as FQGNSA. The CDR3 is 16 amino acids. V dropped 6 bases and J dropped 0; count of bases not matched to a gene: 8. CDR3: CASRQGATMMNTEAFF. The CDR3 nucleotides read TGTGCCAGCAGACAGGGGGCAACGATGATGAACACTGAAGCTTTCTTT.

This rearrangement joins TRBV5-4 to TRBJ1-1; D might be TRBD1 (5 bases). CDR1 SGHNT and CDR2 YYREEE come from the germline V gene (reference sequence). This CDR3 is built from 15 residues. Trimming took 0 bases from V and 1 from J, leaving 10 bases between them. The DNA of the CDR3 is TGTGCCAGCAGCTTGGCCGGGGGAGGGAACACTGAAGCTTTCTTT. This gives the protein CASSLAGGGNTEAFF.

The J gene is TRBJ1-4, the V gene TRBV18, with 7 positions matching TRBD1. Per germline, CDR1 KGHSH and CDR2 LQKENI. This CDR3 is built from 17 residues. Trimming removed 2 bases from V and 8 bases from J; junction bases left unmatched: 14. The CDR3 spells CASSPEGGRIKGEKLFF. CDR3 DNA: TGTGCCAGCTCACCAGAAGGGGGCAGGATCAAGGGGGAAAAACTGTTTTTT.

This clone was seen a handful of times. The chain has TRBV9 and TRBJ1-6; weak D call: TRBD1 (6 bases). This CDR3 contains 13 residues. CDR1 SGDLS and CDR2 YYNGEE come from the germline V gene. V was shortened by 5 bases and J by 7 bases, with 10 bases between the two germline ends. CDR3: CASRSQGNSPLHF. The CDR3 nucleotides are TGTGCCAGCAGGTCTCAGGGGAATTCACCCCTCCACTTT.

The J gene is TRBJ1-3, the V gene TRBV7-2; tentative D call: TRBD1 (5 bases). V shed 2 bases and J shed 3 bases, with 11 bases lying between them. The germline gives CDR1 SGHTA, CDR2 FQGNSA. The CDR3 runs 15 residues. The CDR3 DNA sequence: TGTGCCAGCAGCTTAATGGGGCCGATTGGAAACACCATATATTTT. This sequence encodes CASSLMGPIGNTIYF.

V is TRBV30 and J is TRBJ1-3; D perhaps matches TRBD1 (6 bases). CDR3 length: 15 amino acids. The germline V gene encodes CDR1 GTSNPN and CDR2 SVGIG (reference sequence). V lost 0 bases and J 0 bases, leaving 9 bases between the germline ends. CDR3 bases: TGTGCCTGGAGTGTTCACAGGGTCTCTGGAAACACCATATATTTT. Residues: CAWSVHRVSGNTIYF.

The chain uses TRBV5-6 and TRBJ2-7; the D is unclear. This CDR3 comprises 13 residues. V lost 0 bases and J 2 bases, leaving 6 bases between the germline ends. Germline CDR1 reads SGHDT; CDR2 reads YYEEEE. The CDR3 reads CASSLALAYEQYV. CDR3 nucleotides: TGTGCCAGCAGCTTGGCCCTCGCCTACGAGCAGTACGTC.

The chain couples TRBV9 to TRBJ1-1; D might be TRBD1 (6 bases). V was cut by 3 bases and J by 1 base, with 13 bases left in between. The CDR3 has 15 residues. In germline, CDR1 is SGDLS, CDR2 YYNGEE. CDR3 region: CASSATGQSNTEAFF. The CDR3 DNA is TGTGCCAGCAGCGCCACCGGACAGTCGAACACTGAAGCTTTCTTT. Using reference TRBV9 and TRBJ1-1 for the parts outside the CDR3, the full variable domain is DSGVTQTPKHLITATGQRVTLRCSPRSGDLSVYWYQQSLDQGLQFLIQYYNGEERAKGNILERFSAQQFPDLHSELNLSSLELGDSALYFCASSATGQSNTEAFFGQGTRLTVV.

The chain uses TRBV21-1 and TRBJ2-7; no DNA check was done on the table's D call, TRBD1. TRBV21-1 is listed as a pseudogene. The CDR3 has 15 residues. This chain's CDR3 is CASTKTGTGSDEQYF. The CDR3 nucleotides are TGTGCTAGCACAAAGACCGGGACAGGGAGCGACGAGCAGTACTTC.

The J gene is TRBJ2-5, the V gene TRBV7-6, with D maybe TRBD1 (5 bases). The germline V gene has CDR1 SGHVS and CDR2 FNYEAQ. This CDR3 contains 17 residues. V shed 2 bases and J shed 0 bases, with 16 bases lying between them. The CDR3, as DNA: TGTGCCAGCAGCTTATATGGGGCTGGTGGATACCAAGAGACCCAGTACTTC. This gives the protein CASSLYGAGGYQETQYF. The variable domain in full, with the rest retrieved from reference TRBV7-6 and TRBJ2-5, is GAGVSQSPRYKVTKRGQDVALRCDPISGHVSLYWYRQALGQGPEFLTYFNYEAQQDKSGLPNDRFSAERPEGSISTLTIQRTEQRDSAMYRCASSLYGAGGYQETQYFGPGTRLLVL.

The genes are TRBV6-5 and TRBJ2-1; possibly TRBD1 for D (5 bases). The length of the CDR3 is 13 residues. Germline CDR1 reads MNHEY; CDR2 reads SVGAGI. With 0 bases removed from V and 7 bases from J, the gap between germline ends came to 7 bases. CDR3 sequence reads: CASSYSAGNEQFF. The CDR3 nucleotides are TGTGCCAGCAGTTACTCGGCAGGGAATGAGCAGTTCTTC.

This chain links TRBV7-3 with TRBJ2-3; D not certain. Germline-derived CDR1 and CDR2 are SGHTA and FQGTGA. V was shortened by 2 bases and J by 0 bases, with 9 bases between the two germline ends. The CDR3 has 15 residues. The CDR3 DNA reads as TGTGCCAGCAGCTTAGGGGATGGGAGCACAGATACGCAGTATTTT. The encoded protein is CASSLGDGSTDTQYF.

This chain joins TRBV4-3 and TRBJ2-7; TRBD1 matches at 10 bases. CDR1 and CDR2 from the germline V gene are LGHNA and YSLEER. The V gene end was trimmed by 4 bases and the J gene end by 3 bases; junction bases not matched to a gene: 12. CDR3 length: 17 amino acids. The CDR3 loop is CASSRNLGQGNDYEQYF. DNA of the CDR3: TGCGCCAGCAGCCGCAACCTGGGACAGGGGAATGACTACGAGCAGTACTTC.

The rearrangement links TRBV5-1 to TRBJ2-2, with a tentative D call TRBD2 (5 bases). Germline assignment: CDR1 SGHRS and CDR2 YFSETQ. There are 16 residues in the CDR3. V was pared by 0 bases and J by 1 base, with 10 bases between. For the CDR3, the DNA is TGCGCCAGCAGCTTGGGAGGACTCTTGAACACCGGGGAGCTGTTTTTT. Translating gives CASSLGGLLNTGELFF. Based on the CDR3 plus reference TRBV5-1 and TRBJ2-2, the full variable domain is KAGVTQTPRYLIKTRGQQVTLSCSPISGHRSVSWYQQTPGQGLQFLFEYFSETQRNKGNFPGRFSGRQFSNSRSEMNVSTLELGDSALYLCASSLGGLLNTGELFFGEGSRLTVL.